This TCR beta chain was observed in a study of T-cell reconstitution after alpha-beta-depleted transplantation in children. This clonotype was counted between two and nine times. Its cognate antigen is unknown. During its preparation, the TCRbeta library received unique molecular identifiers. TCRdb redid the calling of the PCR reads with MiXCR, one entry per CDR3 protein. Here the sample spans about 98,000 distinct CDR3 sequences, around 22% being singletons. The CDR3 contains 14 residues. V lost 2 bases and J lost 10, with 15 bases in between. Per germline, CDR1 ENHRY and CDR2 SYGVKD. Study-level points and caveats: The study reportedly traced alpha-beta T cells about two months after transplant to several hundred expanded graft clones.

The clonotype was recovered from a boy younger than 10 with acute lymphoblastic leukemia, due to receive a stem cell transplant. The material sequenced was PBMCs, taken before TCRalphabeta/CD19-depleted stem cell transplant. The chain has TRBV10-3 and TRBJ2-1, with no clear D. CDR3 residues: CAISELSGAEEQFF. The CDR3 DNA is TGTGCCATCAGTGAGCTCTCGGGTGCTGAGGAGCAGTTCTTC.